This TCR beta chain appears in the sequencing data of a study of T cell responses to AZD1222 COVID-19 vaccine. General study findings and limits: Only 5 to 7 individuals given AZD1222 were seropositive at baseline. Donors were chiefly white British, with a greater number of females, and clonal diversity was perhaps underestimated. There were repertoire samples only from the period after the peak T cell response.

The data were produced by immunoSEQ multiplex PCR, yet TCRdb's version contains in-frame clones alone and is incomplete. The sample lists 100,000 to 150,000 clones, over 80% occurring once. There are 15 residues in the CDR3. Germline lookup yields CDR1 PRHDT and CDR2 FYEKMQ (reference sequence). Trimming stripped 7 bases from V and 1 base from J, with 16 bases between. This clone was counted a single time. Its antigen is as yet unknown. This TCR was sampled from an adult in good health. The specimen comprised peripheral blood, sampled on day 0 of AZD1222 vaccination. The rearrangement links TRBV13 to TRBJ1-2; a possible D gene is TRBD1 (5 bases). The CDR3 region is CASKRQGVNNYGYTF. CDR3 nucleotides: TGTGCCAGCAAACGGCAGGGCGTGAATAACTATGGCTACACCTTC.